A selection of T cell receptor beta chains follows, all from one sample in a study of regulatory T cells in long-lasting Graves disease. TCRdb called the multiplex PCR reads again in MiXCR, with one record for every CDR3 protein. The table records roughly 560,000 distinct CDR3 sequences, about 15% of them present only once. These data also formed part of another study, on T cells in Graves' hyperthyroidism and ophthalmopathy.

Material: peripheral blood mononuclear cells (PBMCs), obtained at new diagnosis, from a patient treated with antithyroid drugs. The source of these receptors is a woman aged 35-60 years with Graves disease. Each CDR3 is given with its conserved first and last residue. D genes are given only for firm matches. Only part of the rows carry a size: once, few, many, or a class if the clone is expanded.

clone_size	v_call	d_call	j_call	cdr3_nt	cdr3_aa
-	TRBV6-1	TRBD2	TRBJ2-3	TGTGCCAGCAGTGAAGTTAGCGGGAGCACAGATACGCAGTATTTT	CASSEVSGSTDTQYF
many	TRBV6-1	TRBD1	TRBJ2-7	TGTGCCACCAATCACGAACGTCCCGGGACAGGGAGGAGCGAGCAGTACTTC	CATNHERPGTGRSEQYF
-	TRBV12-3/TRBV12-4	-	TRBJ2-2	TGTGCCAGCAGTTTGAGTGCCCGGCTTTGGACCGGGGAGCTGCTTTTT	CASSLSARLWTGELLF
many	TRBV6-1	-	TRBJ1-5	TGTGCCAGCAGTGTCCGGACAGATTCGGGCAATCAGCCCCAGCATTTT	CASSVRTDSGNQPQHF
many	TRBV30	TRBD1	TRBJ2-1	TGTGCCTGGAGTCCCGGGACAGGGCCCGATGAGCAGTTCTTC	CAWSPGTGPDEQFF
few	TRBV2	-	TRBJ1-5	TGTGCCAGCAGTGAGGGAGGGACCGGGAGCAATCAGCCCCAGCATTTT	CASSEGGTGSNQPQHF
many	TRBV5-1	-	TRBJ2-5	TGCGCCAGCAGCTTGGCCGTGGGGGAGACCCAGTACTTC	CASSLAVGETQYF
many	TRBV5-1	-	TRBJ2-3	TGCGCCAGCAGCTCCACTATTGGGGGGGCCACAGATACGCAGTATTTT	CASSSTIGGATDTQYF
-	TRBV6-1	-	TRBJ1-2	TGTGCCAGCACCGAAAGGGGGGTCGGCTACACCTTC	CASTERGVGYTF
few	TRBV20-1	-	TRBJ1-1	TGCAGTGCTTCGACAGTTCCCACTGAAGCTTTCTTT	CSASTVPTEAFF
few	TRBV4-1	-	TRBJ1-6	TGCGCCAGCAGCCTCACGAATTTAGGTCGGGCCCTCCACTTT	CASSLTNLGRALHF
many	TRBV7-2	-	TRBJ1-1	TGTGCCAGCAGCTTAGCGTTCACGGACATTAAAGCTTTCTTT	CASSLAFTDIKAFF
-	TRBV3-1	TRBD1	TRBJ2-7	TGTGCCAGCAGGAAACACGACAGGGGAGAATCCTACGAGCAGTACTTC	CASRKHDRGESYEQYF
-	TRBV12-3/TRBV12-4	-	TRBJ2-1	TGTGCCAGCAGTCCCCACCCGTACAATGAGCAGTTCTTC	CASSPHPYNEQFF
few	TRBV7-8	-	TRBJ2-7	TGTGCCAGCAGCCGGGATAACTACGAGCAGTACTTC	CASSRDNYEQYF
many	TRBV28	TRBD1	TRBJ1-1	TGTGCCAGCAGTTTTTGGACAGGGGGGAACACTGAAGCTTTCTTT	CASSFWTGGNTEAFF
-	TRBV10-3	TRBD1	TRBJ2-5	TGTGCCATCAGCGGATACAGGGGTGGAGAGACCCAGTACTTC	CAISGYRGGETQYF
many	TRBV20-1	-	TRBJ2-5	TGCAGTGCTAGAGGACAGCAAGAGACCCAGTACTTC	CSARGQQETQYF
few	TRBV5-1	-	TRBJ2-5	TGCGCCAGCAGCGCCGGACAGCCGGTGGGAGAGACCCAGTACTTC	CASSAGQPVGETQYF
few	TRBV20-1	-	TRBJ1-5	TGCAGTGCTAGCCGCGACTATAGCAATCAGCCCCAGCATTTT	CSASRDYSNQPQHF
few	TRBV6-2/TRBV6-3	TRBD1	TRBJ2-6	TGTGCCAGCAGTTATAGTTTCGACAGGGGGAAGCTCGGGGCCAACGTCCTGACTTTC	CASSYSFDRGKLGANVLTF
-	TRBV6-2/TRBV6-3	-	TRBJ1-3	TGTGCCATCGGGAAAAACACCATATATTTT	CAIGKNTIYF
-	TRBV20-1	TRBD1	TRBJ2-1	TGCAGTGTTTCTCCAATCCGGGACAGATACAATGAGCAGTTCTTC	CSVSPIRDRYNEQFF
many	TRBV9	-	TRBJ2-5	TGTGCCAGCAGCGCGGGCCCGATCCCTGGGGAGACCCAGTACTTC	CASSAGPIPGETQYF